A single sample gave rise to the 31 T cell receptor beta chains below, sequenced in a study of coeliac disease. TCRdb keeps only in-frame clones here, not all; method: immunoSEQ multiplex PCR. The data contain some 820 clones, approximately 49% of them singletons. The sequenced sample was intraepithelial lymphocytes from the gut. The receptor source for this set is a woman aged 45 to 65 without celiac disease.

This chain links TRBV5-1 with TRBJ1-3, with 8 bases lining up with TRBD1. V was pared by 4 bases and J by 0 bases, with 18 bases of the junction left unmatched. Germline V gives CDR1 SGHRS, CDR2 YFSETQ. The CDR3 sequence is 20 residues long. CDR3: CASSPPLRDRNLHSGNTIYF. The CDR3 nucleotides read TGCGCCAGCAGCCCGCCCCTCCGGGACAGGAACCTTCACTCTGGAAACACCATATATTTT.

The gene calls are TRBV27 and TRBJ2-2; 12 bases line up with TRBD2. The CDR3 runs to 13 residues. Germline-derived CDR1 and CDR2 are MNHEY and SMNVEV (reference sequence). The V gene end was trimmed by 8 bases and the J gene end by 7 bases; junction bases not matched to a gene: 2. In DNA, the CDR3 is TGTGCCAGCGGACTAGCGGGGCTCGGGGAGCTGTTTTTT. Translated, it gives CASGLAGLGELFF.

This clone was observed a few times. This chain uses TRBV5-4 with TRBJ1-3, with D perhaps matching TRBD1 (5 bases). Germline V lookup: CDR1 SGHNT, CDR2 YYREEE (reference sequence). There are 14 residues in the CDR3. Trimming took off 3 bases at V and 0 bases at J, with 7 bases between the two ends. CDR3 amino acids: CASSWGVSGNTIYF. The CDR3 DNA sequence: TGTGCCAGCAGCTGGGGGGTCTCTGGAAACACCATATATTTT.

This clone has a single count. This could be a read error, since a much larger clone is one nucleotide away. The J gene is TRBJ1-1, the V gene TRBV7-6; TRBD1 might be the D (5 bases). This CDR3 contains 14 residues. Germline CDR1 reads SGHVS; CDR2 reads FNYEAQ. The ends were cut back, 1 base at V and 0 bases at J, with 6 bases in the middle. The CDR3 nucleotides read TGTGCCAGCAGCTTAGGGGGGGTGAACACTGAAGCTTTCTTT. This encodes CASSLGGVNTEAFF.

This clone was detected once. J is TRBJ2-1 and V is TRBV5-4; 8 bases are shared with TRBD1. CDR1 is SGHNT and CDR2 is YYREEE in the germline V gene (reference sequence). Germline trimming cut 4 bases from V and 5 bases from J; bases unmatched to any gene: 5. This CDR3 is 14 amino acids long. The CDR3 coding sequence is TGTGCCAGCAGCGTTGACAGGGGCAACAATGAGCAGTTCTTC. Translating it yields CASSVDRGNNEQFF.

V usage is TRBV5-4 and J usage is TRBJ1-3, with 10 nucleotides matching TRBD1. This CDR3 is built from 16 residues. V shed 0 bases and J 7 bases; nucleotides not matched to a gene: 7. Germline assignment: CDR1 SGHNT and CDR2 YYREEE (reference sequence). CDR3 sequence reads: CASSLGRDRGLNTIYF. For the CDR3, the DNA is TGTGCCAGCAGCTTGGGTCGAGACAGGGGGCTGAACACCATATATTTT. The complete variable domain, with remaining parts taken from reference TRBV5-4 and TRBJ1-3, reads ETGVTQSPTHLIKTRGQQVTLRCSSQSGHNTVSWYQQALGQGPQFIFQYYREEENGRGNFPPRFSGLQFPNYSSELNVNALELDDSALYLCASSLGRDRGLNTIYFGEGSWLTVV.

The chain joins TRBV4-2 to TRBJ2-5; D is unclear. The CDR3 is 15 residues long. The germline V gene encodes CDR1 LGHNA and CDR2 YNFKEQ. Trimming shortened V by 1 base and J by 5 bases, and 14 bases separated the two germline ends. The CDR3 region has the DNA TGTGCCAGCAGCCAAGTACAGACCCCAGGCGAGACCCAGTACTTC. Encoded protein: CASSQVQTPGETQYF.

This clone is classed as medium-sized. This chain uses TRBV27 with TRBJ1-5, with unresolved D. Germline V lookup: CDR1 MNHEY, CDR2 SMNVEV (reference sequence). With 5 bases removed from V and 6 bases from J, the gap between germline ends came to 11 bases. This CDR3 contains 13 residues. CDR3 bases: TGTGCCAGCAGTACACTACGGGGTCAGCCCCAGCATTTT. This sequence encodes CASSTLRGQPQHF.

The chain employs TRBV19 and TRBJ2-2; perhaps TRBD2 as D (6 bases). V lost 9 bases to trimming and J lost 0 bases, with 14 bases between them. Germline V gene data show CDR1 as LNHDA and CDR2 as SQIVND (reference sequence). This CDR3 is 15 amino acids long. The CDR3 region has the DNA TGTGCCAGCGCTCCGGGGGTGACGAACACCGGGGAGCTGTTTTTT. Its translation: CASAPGVTNTGELFF.

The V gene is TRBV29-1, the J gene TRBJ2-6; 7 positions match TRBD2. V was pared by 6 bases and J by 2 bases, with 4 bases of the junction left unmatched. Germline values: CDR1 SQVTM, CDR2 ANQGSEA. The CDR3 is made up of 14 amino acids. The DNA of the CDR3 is TGCAGCGTCCTTGCGGGGGCTGGGGCCAACGTCCTGACTTTC. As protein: CSVLAGAGANVLTF.

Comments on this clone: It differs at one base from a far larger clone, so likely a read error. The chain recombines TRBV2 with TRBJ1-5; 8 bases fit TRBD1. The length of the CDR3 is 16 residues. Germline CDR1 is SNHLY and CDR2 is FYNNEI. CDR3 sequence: CASSTPETGETQPRHF. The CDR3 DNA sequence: TGTGCCAGCAGCACCCCGGAGACAGGGGAGACTCAGCCCCGGCATTTT.

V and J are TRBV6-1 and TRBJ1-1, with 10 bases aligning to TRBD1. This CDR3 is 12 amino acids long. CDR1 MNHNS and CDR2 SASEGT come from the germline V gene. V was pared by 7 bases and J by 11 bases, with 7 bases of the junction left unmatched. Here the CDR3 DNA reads TGTGCCAGCACCTGGGACAGGGGAGTGGCTTTCTTT. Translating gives CASTWDRGVAFF.

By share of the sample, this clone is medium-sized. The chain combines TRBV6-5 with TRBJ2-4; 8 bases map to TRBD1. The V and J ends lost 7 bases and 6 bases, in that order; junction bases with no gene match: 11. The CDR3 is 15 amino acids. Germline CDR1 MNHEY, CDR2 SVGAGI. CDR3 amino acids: CASTSGGIGGNIQYF. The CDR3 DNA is TGTGCCAGCACCTCAGGGGGCATTGGGGGAAACATTCAGTACTTC.

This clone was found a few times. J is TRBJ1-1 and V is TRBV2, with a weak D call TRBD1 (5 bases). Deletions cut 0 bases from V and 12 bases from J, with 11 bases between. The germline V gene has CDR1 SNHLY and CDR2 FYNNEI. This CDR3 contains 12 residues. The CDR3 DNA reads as TGTGCCAGCAGTGAAGCAGGGGCATACCCTTTCTTT. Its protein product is CASSEAGAYPFF.

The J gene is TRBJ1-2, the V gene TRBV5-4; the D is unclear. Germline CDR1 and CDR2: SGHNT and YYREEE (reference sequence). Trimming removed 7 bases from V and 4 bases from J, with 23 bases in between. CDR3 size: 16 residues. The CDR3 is CASARYIPGKTYGYTF. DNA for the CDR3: TGTGCCAGCGCACGCTACATACCAGGAAAGACCTATGGCTACACCTTC.

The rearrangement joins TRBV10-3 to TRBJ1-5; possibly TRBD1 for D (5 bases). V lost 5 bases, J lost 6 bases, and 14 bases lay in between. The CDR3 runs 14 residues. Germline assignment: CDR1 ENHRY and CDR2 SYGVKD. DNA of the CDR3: TGTGCCATCAGTCGAGGCAGGGAGGGTCAGCCCCAGCATTTT. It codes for CAISRGREGQPQHF.

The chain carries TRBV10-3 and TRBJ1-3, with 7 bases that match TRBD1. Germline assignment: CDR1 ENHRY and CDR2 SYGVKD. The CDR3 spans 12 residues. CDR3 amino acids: CATTGTGNTIYF. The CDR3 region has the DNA TGTGCGACGACAGGGACTGGAAACACCATATATTTT.

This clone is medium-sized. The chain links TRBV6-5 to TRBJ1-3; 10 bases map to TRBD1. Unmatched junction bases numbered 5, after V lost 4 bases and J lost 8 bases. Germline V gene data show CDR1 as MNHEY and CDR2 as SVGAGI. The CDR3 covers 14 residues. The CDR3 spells CASSSSGTGDTIYF. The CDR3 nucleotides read TGTGCCAGCAGTTCTTCCGGGACAGGGGACACCATATATTTT.

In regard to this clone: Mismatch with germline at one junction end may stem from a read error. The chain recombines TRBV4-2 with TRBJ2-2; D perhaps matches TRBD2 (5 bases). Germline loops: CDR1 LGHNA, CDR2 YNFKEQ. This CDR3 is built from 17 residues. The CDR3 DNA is TGTGCCAGCAGCCAAGATCTAGGGAGCCCGAACGCCGGGGAGCTGTTTTTT. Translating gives CASSQDLGSPNAGELFF.

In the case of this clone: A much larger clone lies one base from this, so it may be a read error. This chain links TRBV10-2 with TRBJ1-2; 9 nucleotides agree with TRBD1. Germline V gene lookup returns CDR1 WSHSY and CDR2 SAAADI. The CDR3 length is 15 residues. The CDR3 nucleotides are TGCGCCAGCAGTGAGTCGGGACAGGGAAACTATGGCTACTCCTTC. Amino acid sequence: CASSESGQGNYGYSF.

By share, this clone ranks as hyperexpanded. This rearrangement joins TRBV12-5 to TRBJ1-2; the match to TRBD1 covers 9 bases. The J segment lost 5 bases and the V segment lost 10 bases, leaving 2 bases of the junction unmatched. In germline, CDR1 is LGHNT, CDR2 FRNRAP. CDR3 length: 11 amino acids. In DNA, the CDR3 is TGTGCTACCGGACAGGGGTATGGCTACACCTTC. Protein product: CATGQGYGYTF.

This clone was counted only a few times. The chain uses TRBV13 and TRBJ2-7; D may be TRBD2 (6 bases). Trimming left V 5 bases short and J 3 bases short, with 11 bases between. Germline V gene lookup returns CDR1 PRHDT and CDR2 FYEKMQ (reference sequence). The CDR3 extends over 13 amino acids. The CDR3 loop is CASSQPEGYEQYF. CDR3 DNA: TGTGCCAGCAGCCAACCGGAGGGCTACGAGCAGTACTTC.

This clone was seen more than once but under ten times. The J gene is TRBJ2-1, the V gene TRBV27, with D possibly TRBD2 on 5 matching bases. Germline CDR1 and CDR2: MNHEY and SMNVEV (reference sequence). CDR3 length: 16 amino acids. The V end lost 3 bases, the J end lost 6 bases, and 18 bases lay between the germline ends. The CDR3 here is CASSFSGIAMVNEQFF. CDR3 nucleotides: TGTGCCAGCAGTTTTTCCGGGATCGCCATGGTCAATGAGCAGTTCTTC.

CDR3 residues: CASTRSGGSYEQYF. Here the CDR3 DNA reads TGTGCCAGCACCAGGAGCGGGGGCTCCTACGAGCAGTACTTC. The J gene is TRBJ2-7, the V gene TRBV5-4; 8 bases fit TRBD2. This CDR3 spans 14 amino acids. V lost 6 bases, J lost 0 bases, and 5 bases stayed unmatched. Germline values: CDR1 SGHNT, CDR2 YYREEE (reference sequence).

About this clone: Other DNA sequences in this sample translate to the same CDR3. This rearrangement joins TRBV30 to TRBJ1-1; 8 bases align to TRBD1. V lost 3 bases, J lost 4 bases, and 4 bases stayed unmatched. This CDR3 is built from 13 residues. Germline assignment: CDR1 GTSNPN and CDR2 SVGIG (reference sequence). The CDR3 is CAWSFTGGTEAFF. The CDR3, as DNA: TGTGCCTGGAGCTTTACAGGGGGCACTGAAGCTTTCTTT.

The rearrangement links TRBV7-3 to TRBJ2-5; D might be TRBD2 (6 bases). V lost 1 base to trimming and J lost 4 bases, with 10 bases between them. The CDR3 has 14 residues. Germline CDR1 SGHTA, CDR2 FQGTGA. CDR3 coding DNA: TGTGCCAGCAGCTTAAGGGGAGGAAGAGAGACCCAGTACTTC. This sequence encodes CASSLRGGRETQYF.

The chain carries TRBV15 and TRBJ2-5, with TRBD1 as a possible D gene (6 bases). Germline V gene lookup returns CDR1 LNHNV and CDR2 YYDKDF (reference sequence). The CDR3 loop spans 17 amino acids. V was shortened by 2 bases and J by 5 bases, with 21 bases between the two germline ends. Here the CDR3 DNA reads TGTGCCACCAGCAGACCGTACACCGGGACACCCCGGGAGACCCAGTACTTC. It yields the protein CATSRPYTGTPRETQYF.

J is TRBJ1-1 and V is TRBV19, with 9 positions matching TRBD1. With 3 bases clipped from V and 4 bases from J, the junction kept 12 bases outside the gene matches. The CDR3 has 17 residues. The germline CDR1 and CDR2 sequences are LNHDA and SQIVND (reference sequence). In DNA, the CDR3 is TGTGCCAGTAGTATGGTTCTCGGAACAGGGGGCATCACTGAAGCTTTCTTT. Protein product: CASSMVLGTGGITEAFF.

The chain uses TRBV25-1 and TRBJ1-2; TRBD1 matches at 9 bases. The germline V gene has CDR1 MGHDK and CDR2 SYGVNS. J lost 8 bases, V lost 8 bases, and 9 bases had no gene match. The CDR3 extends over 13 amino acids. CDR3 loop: CASFRDRASGYTF. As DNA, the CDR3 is TGTGCCAGCTTCCGGGACAGGGCCTCGGGCTACACCTTC.

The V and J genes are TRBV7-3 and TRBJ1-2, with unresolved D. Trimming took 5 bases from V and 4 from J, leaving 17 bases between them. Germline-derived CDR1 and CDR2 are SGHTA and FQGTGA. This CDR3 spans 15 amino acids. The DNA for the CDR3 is TGTGCCAGCAGCGCAGGAACGTTAGGCCCCTATGGCTACACCTTC. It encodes CASSAGTLGPYGYTF. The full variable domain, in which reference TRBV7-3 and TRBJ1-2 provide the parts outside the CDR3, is GAGVSQTPSNKVTEKGKYVELRCDPISGHTALYWYRQSLGQGPEFLIYFQGTGAADDSGLPNDRFFAVRPEGSVSTLKIQRTERGDSAVYLCASSAGTLGPYGYTFGSGTRLTVV.

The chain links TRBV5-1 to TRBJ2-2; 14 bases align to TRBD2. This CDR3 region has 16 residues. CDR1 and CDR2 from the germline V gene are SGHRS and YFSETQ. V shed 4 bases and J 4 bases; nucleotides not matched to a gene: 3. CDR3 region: CASSTGLAGATGELFF. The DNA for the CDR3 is TGCGCCAGCAGCACGGGACTAGCGGGGGCCACCGGGGAGCTGTTTTTT.